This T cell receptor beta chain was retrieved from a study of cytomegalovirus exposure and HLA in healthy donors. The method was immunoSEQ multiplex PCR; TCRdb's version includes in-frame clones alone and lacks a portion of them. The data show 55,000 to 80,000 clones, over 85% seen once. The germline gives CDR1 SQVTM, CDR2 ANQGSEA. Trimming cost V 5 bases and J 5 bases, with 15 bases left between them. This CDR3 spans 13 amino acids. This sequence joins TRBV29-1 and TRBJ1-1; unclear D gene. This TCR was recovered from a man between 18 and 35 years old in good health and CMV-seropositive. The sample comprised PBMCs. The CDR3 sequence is CSVLTALWTEAFF. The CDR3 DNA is TGCAGCGTTCTTACAGCTTTATGGACTGAAGCTTTCTTT.